This note documents a single T cell receptor beta chain sequence. The data are from a study of shared clonotypes between healthy human individuals. Naive CD8 cells, CD45RO-negative and positively selected for CCR7, excluded terminally differentiated effector memory CD45RA+ cells. Clones were read by immunoSEQ multiplex PCR, and TCRdb kept only the in-frame ones, dropping some. The sample holds about 2 million clones; about 95% are singletons and the top ten take 1.1%. The germline V gene encodes CDR1 MDHEN and CDR2 SYDVKM. Trimming cost V 6 bases and J 5 bases, with 19 bases left between them. The CDR3 length is 15 residues.

The sequence was collected from a man aged 18 to 35 in good health. The chain couples TRBV28 to TRBJ2-5; tentative D call: TRBD1 (8 bases). Sequenced sample: naive CD8+ T cells sorted from blood. CDR3 nucleotide sequence: TGTGCCAGCAGGGCAGACGGACAGGGAGGGGAGACCCAGTACTTC. This encodes CASRADGQGGETQYF. Full variable domain (outside the CDR3, taken from reference TRBV28 and TRBJ2-5): DVKVTQSSRYLVKRTGEKVFLECVQDMDHENMFWYRQDPGLGLRLIYFSYDVKMKEKGDIPEGYSVSREKKERFSLILESASTNQTSMYLCASRADGQGGETQYFGPGTRLLVL.